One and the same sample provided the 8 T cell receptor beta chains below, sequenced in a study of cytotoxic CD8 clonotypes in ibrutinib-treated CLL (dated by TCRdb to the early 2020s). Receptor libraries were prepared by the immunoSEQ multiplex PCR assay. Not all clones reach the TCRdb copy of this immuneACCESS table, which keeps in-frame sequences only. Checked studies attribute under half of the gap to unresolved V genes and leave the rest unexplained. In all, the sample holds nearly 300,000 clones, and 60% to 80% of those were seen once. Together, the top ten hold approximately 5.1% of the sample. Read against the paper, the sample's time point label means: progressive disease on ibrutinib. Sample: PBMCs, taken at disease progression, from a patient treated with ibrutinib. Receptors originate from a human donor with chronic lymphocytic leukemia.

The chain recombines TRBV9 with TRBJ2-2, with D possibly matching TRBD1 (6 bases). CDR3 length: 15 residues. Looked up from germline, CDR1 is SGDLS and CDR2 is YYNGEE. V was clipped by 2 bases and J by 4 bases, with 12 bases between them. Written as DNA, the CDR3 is TGTGCCAGCAGCGTCCTGGACAGCGCCACCGGGGAGCTGTTTTTT. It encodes CASSVLDSATGELFF. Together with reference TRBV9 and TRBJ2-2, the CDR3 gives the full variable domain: DSGVTQTPKHLITATGQRVTLRCSPRSGDLSVYWYQQSLDQGLQFLIQYYNGEERAKGNILERFSAQQFPDLHSELNLSSLELGDSALYFCASSVLDSATGELFFGEGSRLTVL.

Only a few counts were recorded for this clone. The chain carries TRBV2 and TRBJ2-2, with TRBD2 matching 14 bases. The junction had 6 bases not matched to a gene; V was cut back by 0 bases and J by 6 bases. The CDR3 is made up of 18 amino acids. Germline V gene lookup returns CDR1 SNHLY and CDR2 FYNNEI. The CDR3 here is CASSEAGGLAGVAGELFF. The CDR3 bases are TGTGCCAGCAGTGAAGCGGGGGGACTAGCGGGAGTGGCCGGGGAGCTGTTTTTT.

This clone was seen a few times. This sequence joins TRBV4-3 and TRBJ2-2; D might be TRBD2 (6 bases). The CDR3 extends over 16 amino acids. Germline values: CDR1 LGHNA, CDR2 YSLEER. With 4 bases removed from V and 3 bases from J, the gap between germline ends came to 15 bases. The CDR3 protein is CASSRISGTYTGELFF. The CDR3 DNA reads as TGCGCCAGCAGCCGGATCTCCGGGACTTACACCGGGGAGCTGTTTTTT.

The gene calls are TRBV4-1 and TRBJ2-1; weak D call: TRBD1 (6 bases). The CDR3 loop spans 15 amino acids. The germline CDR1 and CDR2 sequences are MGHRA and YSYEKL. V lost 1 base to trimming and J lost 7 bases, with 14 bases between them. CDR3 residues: CASSQVPLGGNEQFF. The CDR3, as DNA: TGCGCCAGCAGCCAAGTACCTTTAGGGGGAAATGAGCAGTTCTTC.

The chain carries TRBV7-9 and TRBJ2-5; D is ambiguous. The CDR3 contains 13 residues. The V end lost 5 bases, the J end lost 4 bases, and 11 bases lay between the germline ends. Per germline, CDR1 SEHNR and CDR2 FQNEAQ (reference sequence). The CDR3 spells CASSPPLGETQYF. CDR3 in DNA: TGTGCCAGCAGCCCCCCCCTCGGAGAGACCCAGTACTTC.

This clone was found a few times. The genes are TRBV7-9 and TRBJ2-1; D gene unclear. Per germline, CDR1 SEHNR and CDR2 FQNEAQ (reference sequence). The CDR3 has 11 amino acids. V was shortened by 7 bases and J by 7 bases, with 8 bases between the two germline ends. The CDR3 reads CASTRQNEQFF. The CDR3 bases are TGTGCCAGCACCCGTCAGAATGAGCAGTTCTTC.

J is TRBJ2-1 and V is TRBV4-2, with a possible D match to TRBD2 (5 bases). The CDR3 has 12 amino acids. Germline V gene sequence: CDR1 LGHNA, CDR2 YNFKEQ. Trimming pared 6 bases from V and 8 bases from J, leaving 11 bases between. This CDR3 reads CASRRAGYEQFF. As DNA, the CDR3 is TGTGCCAGCAGGCGGGCTGGTTATGAGCAGTTCTTC.

DNA of the CDR3: TGTGCCAGCGTCTGGGCGTGGGCGGCAGAGCAGTACTTC. Its protein product is CASVWAWAAEQYF. V gene TRBV6-4 combines with J gene TRBJ2-7, with no clear D. The CDR3 totals 13 residues. CDR1 and CDR2 (germline): MRHNA, SNTAGT. With 8 bases removed from V and 7 bases from J, the gap between germline ends came to 18 bases.